This is a list of T cell receptor beta chains from one sample in a study of blood T cell repertoires in COVID-19. The assay was immunoSEQ multiplex PCR, and TCRdb's table has in-frame clones only and misses some. The data contain almost 500,000 clones, about 88% of them seen just once; the ten biggest clones take up approximately 8.3%. The sample comprised PBMCs or T cells enriched from blood (not recorded which). The source is an older woman who had recovered from COVID-19. CDR3s include the opening cysteine and the closing phenylalanine or tryptophan. A D gene is named only where the DNA matches it firmly.

d_call	v_call	cdr3_aa
.	TRBV9	CASSVERGPTDTQYF
.	TRBV19	CASSSGLNYGYTF
.	TRBV11-2	CASRSGVGYTF
.	TRBV2	CASSETRRNGYTF
.	TRBV5-6	CASSSPSSYEQYF
.	TRBV2	CASSVKLVSAGELFF
TRBD2	TRBV4-2	CASSQDSPTSGGADTQYF
.	TRBV6-5	CASSYGSGRNTEAFF
TRBD2	TRBV2	CASSLAGGTDTQYF
TRBD1	TRBV5-1	CASSSTGDSPLHF
.	TRBV7-2	CASSLVGGSSTDTQYF
.	TRBV6-6	CASSRTNRDSSYGYTF
TRBD2	TRBV10-1	CASSEISGGADEQFF
TRBD2	TRBV10-3	CAISETPLSGGRGNEQFF
.	TRBV27	CASRRTRNYDEQFF
.	TRBV19	CASSIGSGYTF
.	TRBV10-1	CASSGTTEGTEAFF
.	TRBV6-5	CASGRLGEQFF
.	TRBV10-3	CAISEWDISNSPLHF
TRBD2	TRBV2	CASAPSGTRAYEQYF
TRBD2	TRBV28	CAAQRGGVQETQYF
TRBD1	TRBV7-9	CASSLTDRASYNEQFF
TRBD2	TRBV6-1	CASSEIRTSGDTQYF
.	TRBV5-4	CASSSPVVLNTEAFF
TRBD2	TRBV25-1	CASSEFRMPSGGKDTQYF
TRBD1	TRBV18	CASSQNRGQGIATNEKLFF
TRBD1	TRBV5-1	CASSLATTGAGYEQYF
TRBD1	TRBV7-8	CASSFGQAYNQPQHF
.	TRBV9	CASSPGDKANTGELFF
.	TRBV7-9	CASSHRLGDWPTYEQYF
TRBD2	TRBV3-1/TRBV3-2	CASSQIAGGVIGELFF
.	TRBV2	CASSGTKGRGYVF
TRBD1	TRBV9	CASSPKGQGYGYTF
.	TRBV6-5	CASSYWSSYEQYF
TRBD1	TRBV4-2	CASSQTGGDQPQHF
TRBD1	TRBV4-1	CASSQVAGGNEQFF
.	TRBV7-2	CASSREAGWQPQHF
.	TRBV20-1	CSASQGRVIQETQYF
.	TRBV9	CASSVKSGNTGELFF
TRBD1	TRBV7-2	CASSFQGAGQPQHF
.	TRBV7-8	CASSLRTGGSTSGNTIYF
TRBD2	TRBV29-1	CSVVASGGLINEQFF
TRBD1	TRBV6-5	CAAQGAGGYTF
.	TRBV7-9	CASSPGEYSNQPQHF
TRBD1	TRBV7-8	CASSLRTGGNYGYTF
.	TRBV24-1	CATRGKSYNEQFF
.	TRBV10-2	CASSLRDSGNTIYF
TRBD1	TRBV13	CASSSLILSGTATNYGYTF